A selection of T cell receptor beta chains follows, all from one sample in a study of early stage breast cancer tumors. Some clones are missing from TCRdb's copy, which holds only in-frame ones; the method was immunoSEQ multiplex PCR. Seen here are about 69,000 clones, roughly 80% observed once, and the top ten hold around 4.7%. What was sequenced was blood. The receptors here all came from a person in their forties with breast cancer. Each CDR3 is given with its conserved first and last residue. The D gene is left open where the match is weak. Clone size is not always given. Where it is, it says once, few, many or a class for expanded clones.

D gene: TRBD2; J gene: TRBJ2-7; clone size: NA; V gene: TRBV6-4; CDR3 protein: CASSGPPERDTYEQYF; CDR3 DNA: TGTGCCAGCAGTGGGCCCCCAGAGCGGGATACCTACGAGCAGTACTTC
D gene: TRBD1; J gene: TRBJ1-5; clone size: NA; V gene: TRBV27; CDR3 protein: CASSSGQVLSGNQPQHF; CDR3 DNA: TGTGCCAGCAGTTCCGGACAGGTATTATCTGGCAATCAGCCCCAGCATTTT
D gene: TRBD1; J gene: TRBJ1-2; clone size: NA; V gene: TRBV10-3; CDR3 protein: CATLDRTTNYGYTF; CDR3 DNA: TGTGCCACACTGGACAGGACGACTAACTATGGCTACACCTTC
D gene: NA; J gene: TRBJ2-1; clone size: NA; V gene: TRBV6-6; CDR3 protein: CASSLGGPPYNEQFF; CDR3 DNA: TGTGCCAGCAGCCTCGGTGGGCCGCCCTACAATGAGCAGTTCTTC
D gene: NA; J gene: TRBJ1-1; clone size: NA; V gene: TRBV2; CDR3 protein: CASSEHKAFF; CDR3 DNA: TGTGCCAGCAGTGAACACAAAGCTTTCTTT
D gene: NA; J gene: TRBJ1-1; clone size: NA; V gene: TRBV10-3; CDR3 protein: CAISDRGGWGTEAFF; CDR3 DNA: TGTGCCATCAGTGACAGGGGTGGATGGGGCACTGAAGCTTTCTTT
D gene: NA; J gene: TRBJ1-1; clone size: few; V gene: TRBV19; CDR3 protein: CASTWRGGITEAFF; CDR3 DNA: TGTGCCAGTACTTGGAGGGGGGGAATCACTGAAGCTTTCTTT
D gene: NA; J gene: TRBJ1-2; clone size: NA; V gene: TRBV9; CDR3 protein: CASSALGRAGYGYTF; CDR3 DNA: TGTGCCAGCAGCGCGTTGGGGAGGGCCGGCTATGGCTACACCTTC
D gene: NA; J gene: TRBJ1-6; clone size: NA; V gene: TRBV30; CDR3 protein: CAWSNRVNSPLHF; CDR3 DNA: TGTGCCTGGAGTAACAGGGTAAATTCACCCCTCCACTTT
D gene: NA; J gene: TRBJ2-3; clone size: NA; V gene: TRBV11-2; CDR3 protein: CASSLMGTDTQYF; CDR3 DNA: TGTGCCAGCAGCTTAATGGGTACAGATACGCAGTATTTT
D gene: NA; J gene: TRBJ2-7; clone size: NA; V gene: TRBV28; CDR3 protein: CASRFTSGYEQYF; CDR3 DNA: TGTGCCAGCAGATTCACCTCGGGCTACGAGCAGTACTTC
D gene: NA; J gene: TRBJ1-2; clone size: NA; V gene: TRBV6-5; CDR3 protein: CAIYTTEGYTF; CDR3 DNA: TGTGCCATCTACACCACGGAGGGCTACACCTTC
D gene: NA; J gene: TRBJ1-2; clone size: NA; V gene: TRBV6-5; CDR3 protein: CASSYSSFNGGYTF; CDR3 DNA: TGTGCCAGCAGTTACTCGAGTTTTAATGGTGGCTACACCTTC
D gene: TRBD1; J gene: TRBJ2-5; clone size: NA; V gene: TRBV29-1; CDR3 protein: CSVGQGGETQYF; CDR3 DNA: TGCAGCGTTGGACAGGGGGGAGAGACCCAGTACTTC
D gene: TRBD1; J gene: TRBJ2-7; clone size: NA; V gene: TRBV6-7; CDR3 protein: CASSYPGQINGPLTF; CDR3 DNA: TGTGCCAGCAGTTACCCGGGACAGATTAACGGTCCCCTGACGTTC
D gene: NA; J gene: TRBJ2-1; clone size: NA; V gene: TRBV6-1; CDR3 protein: CACLGGRGQFF; CDR3 DNA: TGTGCCTGCTTGGGGGGGCGAGGGCAGTTCTTC
D gene: NA; J gene: TRBJ2-1; clone size: NA; V gene: TRBV20-1; CDR3 protein: CSASISNEQFF; CDR3 DNA: TGCAGTGCATCAATTTCCAATGAGCAGTTCTTC
D gene: TRBD1; J gene: TRBJ2-1; clone size: NA; V gene: TRBV30; CDR3 protein: CAWTDRGTYNEQFF; CDR3 DNA: TGTGCCTGGACGGACAGGGGTACCTACAATGAGCAGTTCTTC
D gene: NA; J gene: TRBJ2-7; clone size: NA; V gene: TRBV29-1; CDR3 protein: CSVRDPGYEQYF; CDR3 DNA: TGCAGCGTCAGGGACCCGGGCTACGAGCAGTACTTC
D gene: TRBD1; J gene: TRBJ2-6; clone size: NA; V gene: TRBV7-6; CDR3 protein: CASSLAGTGVGANVLTF; CDR3 DNA: TGTGCCAGCAGCTTAGCGGGGACAGGGGTTGGGGCCAACGTCCTGACTTTC
D gene: TRBD1; J gene: TRBJ2-2; clone size: NA; V gene: TRBV9; CDR3 protein: CASSARTGGRGELFF; CDR3 DNA: TGTGCCAGCAGCGCCCGGACAGGGGGAAGAGGGGAGCTGTTTTTT
D gene: NA; J gene: TRBJ2-7; clone size: NA; V gene: TRBV28; CDR3 protein: CASRLGGGDRYEQYF; CDR3 DNA: TGTGCCAGCAGGTTAGGGGGGGGCGATAGGTACGAGCAGTACTTC
D gene: TRBD1; J gene: TRBJ2-5; clone size: few; V gene: TRBV27; CDR3 protein: CASSLLQGPGETQYF; CDR3 DNA: TGTGCCAGCAGTTTACTACAGGGGCCCGGGGAGACCCAGTACTTC
D gene: NA; J gene: TRBJ1-5; clone size: few; V gene: TRBV21-1; CDR3 protein: CASSLNTGRRGNQPQHF; CDR3 DNA: TGTGCCAGCAGCCTCAACACAGGGAGGAGAGGCAATCAGCCCCAGCATTTT
D gene: NA; J gene: TRBJ2-1; clone size: medium-sized; V gene: TRBV27; CDR3 protein: CASSLAREDNEQFF; CDR3 DNA: TGTGCCAGCAGTTTAGCCCGGGAAGATAATGAGCAGTTCTTC
D gene: NA; J gene: TRBJ2-7; clone size: NA; V gene: TRBV4-2; CDR3 protein: CASSQDRRTYEQYF; CDR3 DNA: TGTGCCAGCAGCCAAGATCGACGGACCTACGAGCAGTACTTC
D gene: TRBD1; J gene: TRBJ2-2; clone size: NA; V gene: TRBV6-5; CDR3 protein: CASSSRDRETGELFF; CDR3 DNA: TGTGCCAGCAGTTCACGGGACAGGGAGACCGGGGAGCTGTTTTTT
D gene: NA; J gene: TRBJ1-1; clone size: NA; V gene: TRBV5-1; CDR3 protein: CASSLGGGPNTEAFF; CDR3 DNA: TGCGCCAGCAGCTTGGGGGGGGGCCCGAACACTGAAGCTTTCTTT
D gene: NA; J gene: TRBJ1-5; clone size: NA; V gene: TRBV27; CDR3 protein: CASSLSGNSNQPQHF; CDR3 DNA: TGTGCCAGCAGTTTATCTGGGAATAGCAATCAGCCCCAGCATTTT
D gene: TRBD2; J gene: TRBJ2-3; clone size: NA; V gene: TRBV7-3; CDR3 protein: CASSLNSGVTDTQYF; CDR3 DNA: TGTGCCAGCAGCTTAAATAGCGGGGTTACAGATACGCAGTATTTT
D gene: TRBD1; J gene: TRBJ2-1; clone size: NA; V gene: TRBV4-1; CDR3 protein: CASSHPGQGGNNEQFF; CDR3 DNA: TGCGCCAGCAGCCACCCTGGACAGGGGGGTAACAATGAGCAGTTCTTC
D gene: TRBD1; J gene: TRBJ1-2; clone size: few; V gene: TRBV20-1; CDR3 protein: CSGRQGHGYTF; CDR3 DNA: TGCAGTGGGAGACAGGGCCATGGCTACACCTTC
D gene: TRBD1; J gene: TRBJ1-1; clone size: once; V gene: TRBV27; CDR3 protein: CASSLDRGGTEAFF; CDR3 DNA: TGTGCCAGCAGTTTAGACAGGGGGGGGACTGAAGCTTTCTTT
D gene: NA; J gene: TRBJ2-1; clone size: once; V gene: TRBV7-3; CDR3 protein: CASSLFRLKSYNEQFF; CDR3 DNA: TGTGCCAGCAGCTTATTTCGCCTAAAGTCCTACAATGAGCAGTTCTTC
D gene: NA; J gene: TRBJ2-7; clone size: NA; V gene: TRBV5-1; CDR3 protein: CASSLRGDNEQYF; CDR3 DNA: TGCGCCAGCAGCTTGAGAGGGGATAACGAGCAGTACTTC
D gene: NA; J gene: TRBJ2-7; clone size: NA; V gene: TRBV10-3; CDR3 protein: CAISELPRTAHSYEQYF; CDR3 DNA: TGTGCCATCAGTGAGCTGCCTCGGACAGCGCACTCCTACGAGCAGTACTTC
D gene: NA; J gene: TRBJ1-5; clone size: few; V gene: TRBV15; CDR3 protein: CATSKGGEGNQPQHF; CDR3 DNA: TGTGCCACCAGCAAAGGCGGCGAGGGCAATCAGCCCCAGCATTTT
D gene: NA; J gene: TRBJ1-5; clone size: NA; V gene: TRBV7-9; CDR3 protein: CASSLMGIGDRVNQPQHF; CDR3 DNA: TGTGCCAGCAGCTTAATGGGGATTGGGGACCGAGTCAATCAGCCCCAGCATTTT
D gene: NA; J gene: TRBJ2-2; clone size: NA; V gene: TRBV5-4; CDR3 protein: CASRSPPLTGELFF; CDR3 DNA: TGTGCCAGCAGGAGCCCCCCCCTAACCGGGGAGCTGTTTTTT
D gene: NA; J gene: TRBJ1-1; clone size: NA; V gene: TRBV28; CDR3 protein: CASSVRARTEAFF; CDR3 DNA: TGTGCCAGCAGCGTCCGGGCGAGGACTGAAGCTTTCTTT
D gene: NA; J gene: TRBJ2-7; clone size: few; V gene: TRBV27; CDR3 protein: CASSLTRADHEQYF; CDR3 DNA: TGTGCCAGCAGTTTAACCAGGGCTGACCACGAGCAGTACTTC
D gene: TRBD1; J gene: TRBJ1-2; clone size: NA; V gene: TRBV11-2; CDR3 protein: CASSLAGQGDGYTF; CDR3 DNA: TGTGCCAGCAGCTTAGCCGGGCAGGGGGATGGCTACACCTTC